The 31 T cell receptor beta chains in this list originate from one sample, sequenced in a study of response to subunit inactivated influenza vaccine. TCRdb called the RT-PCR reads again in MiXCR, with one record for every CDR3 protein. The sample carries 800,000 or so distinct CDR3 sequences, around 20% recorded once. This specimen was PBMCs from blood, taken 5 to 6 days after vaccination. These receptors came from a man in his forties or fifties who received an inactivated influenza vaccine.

The CDR3 region has the DNA TGTGCCAGCAGTCTATTACAGGGACGGCAAGAGACCCAGTACTTC. It specifies CASSLLQGRQETQYF. The V call is TRBV12-3 or TRBV12-4, the J call TRBJ2-5; a possible D gene is TRBD1 (6 bases). Trimming left V 5 bases short and J 2 bases short, with 15 bases between. This CDR3 is 15 amino acids long.

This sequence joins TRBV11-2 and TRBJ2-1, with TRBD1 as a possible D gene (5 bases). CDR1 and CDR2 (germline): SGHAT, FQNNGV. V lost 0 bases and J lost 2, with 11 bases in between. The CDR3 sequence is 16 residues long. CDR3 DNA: TGTGCCAGCAGCTTAGAGATCAGGGTTACCTACAATGAGCAGTTCTTC. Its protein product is CASSLEIRVTYNEQFF.

The CDR3 loop is CSAIEPGLAGGFNYNEQFF. CDR3 in DNA: TGCAGTGCTATAGAACCGGGACTAGCGGGGGGGTTCAATTACAATGAGCAGTTCTTC. The V and J genes are TRBV20-1 and TRBJ2-1; TRBD2 agrees at 16 bases. V was clipped by 4 bases and J by 4 bases; unmatched bases: 13. The germline CDR1 and CDR2 sequences are DFQATT and SNEGSKA (reference sequence). The CDR3 sequence is 19 residues long.

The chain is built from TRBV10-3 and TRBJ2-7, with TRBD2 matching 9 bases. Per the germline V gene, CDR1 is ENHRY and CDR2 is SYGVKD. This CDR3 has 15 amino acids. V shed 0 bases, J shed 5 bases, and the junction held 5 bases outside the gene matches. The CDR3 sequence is CAISESIAGVHEQYF. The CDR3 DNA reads TGTGCCATCAGTGAGTCGATAGCGGGAGTCCACGAGCAGTACTTC.

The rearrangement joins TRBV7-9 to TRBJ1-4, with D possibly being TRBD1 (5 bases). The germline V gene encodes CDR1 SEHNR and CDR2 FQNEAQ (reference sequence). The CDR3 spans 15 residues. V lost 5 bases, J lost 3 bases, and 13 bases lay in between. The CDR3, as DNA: TGTGCCAGCAGCATAAGGGGATGGGCTAATGAAAAACTGTTTTTT. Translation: CASSIRGWANEKLFF. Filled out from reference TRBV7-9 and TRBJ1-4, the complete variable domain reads DTGVSQNPRHKITKRGQNVTFRCDPISEHNRLYWYRQTLGQGPEFLTYFQNEAQLEKSRLLSDRFSAERPKGSFSTLEIQRTEQGDSAMYLCASSIRGWANEKLFFGSGTQLSVL.

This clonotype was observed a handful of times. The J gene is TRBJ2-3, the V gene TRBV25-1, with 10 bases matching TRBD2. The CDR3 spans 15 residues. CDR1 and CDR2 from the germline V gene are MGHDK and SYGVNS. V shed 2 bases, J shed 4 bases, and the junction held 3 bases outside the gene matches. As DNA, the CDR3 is TGTGCCAGCAGTGAACAGCGGGGGGGCCCAGATACGCAGTATTTT. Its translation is CASSEQRGGPDTQYF. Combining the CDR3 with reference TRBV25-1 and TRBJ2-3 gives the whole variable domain EADIYQTPRYLVIGTGKKITLECSQTMGHDKMYWYQQDPGMELHLIHYSYGVNSTEKGDLSSESTVSRIRTEHFPLTLESARPSHTSQYLCASSEQRGGPDTQYFGPGTRLTVL.

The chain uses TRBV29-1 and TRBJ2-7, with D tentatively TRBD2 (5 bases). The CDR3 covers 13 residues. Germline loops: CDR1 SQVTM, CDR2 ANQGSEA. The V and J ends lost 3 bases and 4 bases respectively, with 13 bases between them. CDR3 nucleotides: TGCAGCGTTGACGGCCAGACGGGATACGAGCAGTACTTC. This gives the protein CSVDGQTGYEQYF.

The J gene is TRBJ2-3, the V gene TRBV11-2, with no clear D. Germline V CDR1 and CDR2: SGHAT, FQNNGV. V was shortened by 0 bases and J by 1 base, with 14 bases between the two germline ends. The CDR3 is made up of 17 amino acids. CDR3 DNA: TGTGCCAGCAGCTTAGACCCGACCGGGTCCGGCACAGATACGCAGTATTTT. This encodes CASSLDPTGSGTDTQYF.

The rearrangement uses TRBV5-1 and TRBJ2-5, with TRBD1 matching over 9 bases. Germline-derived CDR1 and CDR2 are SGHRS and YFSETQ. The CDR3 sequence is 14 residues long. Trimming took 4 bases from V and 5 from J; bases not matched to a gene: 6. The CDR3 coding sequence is TGCGCCAGCAGCCTTTGGACAGGGGAGGAGACCCAGTACTTC. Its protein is CASSLWTGEETQYF.

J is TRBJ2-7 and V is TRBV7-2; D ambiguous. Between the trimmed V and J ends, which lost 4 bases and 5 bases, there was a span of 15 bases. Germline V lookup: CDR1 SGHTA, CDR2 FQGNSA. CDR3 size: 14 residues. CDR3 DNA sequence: TGTGCCAGCAGCTCCGGGCCCTCTCGGGACGAGCAGTACTTC. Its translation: CASSSGPSRDEQYF.

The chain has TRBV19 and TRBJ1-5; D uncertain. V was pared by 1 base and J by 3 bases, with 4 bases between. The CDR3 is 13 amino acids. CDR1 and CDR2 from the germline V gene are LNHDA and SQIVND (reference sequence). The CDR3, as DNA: TGTGCCAGTAGTATAGGGTTCAATCAGCCCCAGCATTTT. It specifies CASSIGFNQPQHF.

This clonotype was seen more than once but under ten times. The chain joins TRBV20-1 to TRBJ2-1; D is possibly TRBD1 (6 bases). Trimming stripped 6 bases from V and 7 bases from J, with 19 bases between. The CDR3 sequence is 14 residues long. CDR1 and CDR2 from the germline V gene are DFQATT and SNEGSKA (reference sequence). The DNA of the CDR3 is TGCAGTGCCACGACAGGCGAGAATATTAATGAGCAGTTCTTC. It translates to CSATTGENINEQFF.

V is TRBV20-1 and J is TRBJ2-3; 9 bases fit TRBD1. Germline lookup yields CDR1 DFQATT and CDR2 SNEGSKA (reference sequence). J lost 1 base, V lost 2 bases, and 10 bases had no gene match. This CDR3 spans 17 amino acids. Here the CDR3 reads CSARSYDRDRGTDTQYF. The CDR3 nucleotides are TGCAGTGCTAGATCTTATGACCGGGACAGGGGCACAGATACGCAGTATTTT.

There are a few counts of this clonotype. This CDR3 reads CASSTGLEGLEQFF. CDR3 DNA sequence: TGCGCCAGCAGCACCGGACTAGAAGGGCTTGAGCAGTTCTTC. The V and J genes are TRBV5-1 and TRBJ2-1; 7 bases fit TRBD2. CDR3 length equals 14 residues. The J segment lost 9 bases and the V segment lost 4 bases, leaving 10 bases of the junction unmatched. Looked up from germline, CDR1 is SGHRS and CDR2 is YFSETQ.

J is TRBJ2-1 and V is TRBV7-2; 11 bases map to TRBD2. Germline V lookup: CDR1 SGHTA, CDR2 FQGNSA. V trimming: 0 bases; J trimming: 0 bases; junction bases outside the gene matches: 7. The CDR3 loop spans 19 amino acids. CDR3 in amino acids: CASSLAGTSGASSYNEQFF. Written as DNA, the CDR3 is TGTGCCAGCAGCTTAGCCGGGACTAGCGGAGCCAGCTCCTACAATGAGCAGTTCTTC. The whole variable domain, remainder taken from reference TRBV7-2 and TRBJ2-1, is GAGVSQSPSNKVTEKGKDVELRCDPISGHTALYWYRQSLGQGLEFLIYFQGNSAPDKSGLPSDRFSAERTGGSVSTLTIQRTQQEDSAVYLCASSLAGTSGASSYNEQFFGPGTRLTVL.

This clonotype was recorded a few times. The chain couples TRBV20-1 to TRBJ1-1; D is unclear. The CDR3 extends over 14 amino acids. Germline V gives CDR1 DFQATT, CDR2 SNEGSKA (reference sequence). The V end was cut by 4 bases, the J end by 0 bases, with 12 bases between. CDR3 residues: CSAMPWGMNTEAFF. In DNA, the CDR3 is TGCAGTGCTATGCCGTGGGGTATGAACACTGAAGCTTTCTTT.

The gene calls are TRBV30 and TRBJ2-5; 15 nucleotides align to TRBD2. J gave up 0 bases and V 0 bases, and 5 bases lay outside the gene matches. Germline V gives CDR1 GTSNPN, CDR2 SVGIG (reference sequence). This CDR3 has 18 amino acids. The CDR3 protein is CAWSVRTSGGDYQETQYF. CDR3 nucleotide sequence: TGTGCCTGGAGTGTAAGGACTAGCGGGGGGGATTACCAAGAGACCCAGTACTTC.

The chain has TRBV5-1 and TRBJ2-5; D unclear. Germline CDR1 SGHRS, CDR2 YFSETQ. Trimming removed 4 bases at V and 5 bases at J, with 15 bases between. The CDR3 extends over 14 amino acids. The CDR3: CASSTGLNPETQYF. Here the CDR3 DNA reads TGCGCCAGCAGCACTGGCCTGAATCCGGAGACCCAGTACTTC.

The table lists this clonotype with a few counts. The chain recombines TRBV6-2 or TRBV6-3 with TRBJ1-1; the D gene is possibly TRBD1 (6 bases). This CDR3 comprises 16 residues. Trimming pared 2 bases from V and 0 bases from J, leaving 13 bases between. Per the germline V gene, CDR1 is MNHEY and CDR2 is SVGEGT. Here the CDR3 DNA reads TGTGCCAGCAGTTACGGACAGCGTCAAATGAACACTGAAGCTTTCTTT. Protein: CASSYGQRQMNTEAFF.

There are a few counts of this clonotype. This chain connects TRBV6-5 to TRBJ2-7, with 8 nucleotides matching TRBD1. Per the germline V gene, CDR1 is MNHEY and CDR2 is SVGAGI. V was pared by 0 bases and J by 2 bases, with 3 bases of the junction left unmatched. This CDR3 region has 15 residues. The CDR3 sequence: CASSYSRQGTYEQYF. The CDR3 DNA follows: TGTGCCAGCAGTTACTCGAGACAGGGGACCTACGAGCAGTACTTC.

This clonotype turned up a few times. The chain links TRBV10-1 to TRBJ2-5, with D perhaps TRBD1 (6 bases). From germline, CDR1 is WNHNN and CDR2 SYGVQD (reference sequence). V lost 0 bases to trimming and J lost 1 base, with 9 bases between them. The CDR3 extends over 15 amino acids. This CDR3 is CASSESGGIQETQYF. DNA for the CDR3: TGCGCCAGCAGTGAGTCAGGGGGTATCCAAGAGACCCAGTACTTC.

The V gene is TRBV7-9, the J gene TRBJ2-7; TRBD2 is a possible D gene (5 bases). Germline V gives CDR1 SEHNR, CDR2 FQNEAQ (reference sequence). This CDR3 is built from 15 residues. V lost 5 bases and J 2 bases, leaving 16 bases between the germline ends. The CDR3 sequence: CASSVPGVLAYEQYF. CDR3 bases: TGTGCCAGCAGCGTGCCCGGGGTCCTTGCCTACGAGCAGTACTTC.

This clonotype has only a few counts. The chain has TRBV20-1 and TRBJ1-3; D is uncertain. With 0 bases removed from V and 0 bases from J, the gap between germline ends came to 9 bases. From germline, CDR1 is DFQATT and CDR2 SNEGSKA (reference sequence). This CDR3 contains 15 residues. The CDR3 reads CSAREVPSSGNTIYF. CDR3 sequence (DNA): TGCAGTGCTAGAGAGGTCCCCAGCTCTGGAAACACCATATATTTT.

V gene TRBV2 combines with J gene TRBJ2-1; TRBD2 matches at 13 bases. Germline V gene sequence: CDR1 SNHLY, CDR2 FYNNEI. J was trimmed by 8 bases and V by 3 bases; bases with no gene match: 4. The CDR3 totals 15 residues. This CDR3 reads CASSEGTSGAYEQFF. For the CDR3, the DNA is TGTGCCAGCAGTGAGGGGACTAGCGGGGCCTATGAGCAGTTCTTC. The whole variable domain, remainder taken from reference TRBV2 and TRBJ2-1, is EPEVTQTPSHQVTQMGQEVILRCVPISNHLYFYWYRQILGQKVEFLVSFYNNEISEKSEIFDDQFSVERPDGSNFTLKIRSTKLEDSAMYFCASSEGTSGAYEQFFGPGTRLTVL.

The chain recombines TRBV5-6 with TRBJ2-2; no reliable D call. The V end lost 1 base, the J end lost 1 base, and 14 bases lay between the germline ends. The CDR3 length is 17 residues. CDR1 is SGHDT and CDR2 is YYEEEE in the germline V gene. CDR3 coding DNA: TGTGCCAGCAGCTTGAGTATCTCCAGCTGGAACACCGGGGAGCTGTTTTTT. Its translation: CASSLSISSWNTGELFF.

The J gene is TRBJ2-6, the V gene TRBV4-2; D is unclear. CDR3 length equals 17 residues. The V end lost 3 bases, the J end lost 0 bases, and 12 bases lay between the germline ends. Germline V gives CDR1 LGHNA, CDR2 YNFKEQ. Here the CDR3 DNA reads TGTGCCAGCAGCCAGATGGGTCCCCGCTCTGGGGCCAACGTCCTGACTTTC. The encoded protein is CASSQMGPRSGANVLTF.

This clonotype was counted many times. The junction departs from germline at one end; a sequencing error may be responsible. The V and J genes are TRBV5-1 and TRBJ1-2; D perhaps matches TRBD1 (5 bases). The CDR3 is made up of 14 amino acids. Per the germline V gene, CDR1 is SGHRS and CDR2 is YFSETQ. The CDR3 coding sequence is TGTGCCAGCAGTTTGGGGCAGGGAGGATATGGCTACACCTTC. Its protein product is CASSLGQGGYGYTF. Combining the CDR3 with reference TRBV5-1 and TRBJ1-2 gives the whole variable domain KAGVTQTPRYLIKTRGQQVTLSCSPISGHRSVSWYQQTPGQGLQFLFEYFSETQRNKGNFPGRFSGRQFSNSRSEMNVSTLELGDSALYLCASSLGQGGYGYTFGSGTRLTVV.

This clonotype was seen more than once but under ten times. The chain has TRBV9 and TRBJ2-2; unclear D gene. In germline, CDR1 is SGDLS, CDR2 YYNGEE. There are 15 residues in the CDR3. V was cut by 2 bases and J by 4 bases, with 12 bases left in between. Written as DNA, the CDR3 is TGTGCCAGCAGCGTGGCAGGACGGACCACCGGGGAGCTGTTTTTT. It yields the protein CASSVAGRTTGELFF.

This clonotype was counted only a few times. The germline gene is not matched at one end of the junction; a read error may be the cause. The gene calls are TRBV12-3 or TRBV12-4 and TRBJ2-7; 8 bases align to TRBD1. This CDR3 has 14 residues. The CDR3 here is CASSLRPLPGQADF. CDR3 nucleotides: TGTGCCAGCAGTTTAAGACCGCTCCCGGGACAGGCTGACTTC.

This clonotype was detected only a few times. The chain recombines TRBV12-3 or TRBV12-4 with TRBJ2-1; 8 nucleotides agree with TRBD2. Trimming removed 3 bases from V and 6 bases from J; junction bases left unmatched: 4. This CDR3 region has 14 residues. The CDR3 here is CASSFRGGRNEQFF. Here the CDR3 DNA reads TGTGCCAGCAGTTTCCGGGGGGGCCGCAATGAGCAGTTCTTC.

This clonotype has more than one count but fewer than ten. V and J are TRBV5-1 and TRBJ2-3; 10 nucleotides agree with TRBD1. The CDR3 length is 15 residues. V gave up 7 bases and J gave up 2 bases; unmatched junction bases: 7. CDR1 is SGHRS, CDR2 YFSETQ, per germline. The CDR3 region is CASLKTGGLTDTQYF. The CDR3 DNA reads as TGCGCCAGCCTTAAGACAGGGGGCCTCACAGATACGCAGTATTTT.